The sequence of this T cell receptor (beta chain) was determined in a study of vaccination and CD4 T cells after COVID-19. Study details: Investigators drew the post-COVID samples a median about 98 days after diagnosis, with a range of 35 to 161. General study findings and limits: Spike mono-reactivity was the property of 304 of 307 vaccine-specific clones in convalescent patients.

This clonotype came up a few times. Its target is unknown. Time point meaning: late sampling 161 to 241 days after vaccination in three convalescent patients. TCRdb reprocessed the PCR reads with MiXCR, giving one entry per CDR3 protein. The data hold 30,000 or so distinct CDR3 sequences, with around 49% observed a single time. Germline CDR1 reads SNHLY; CDR2 reads FYNNEI. V was trimmed by 8 bases and J by 7 bases, leaving 11 bases between them. CDR3 length equals 11 residues. This material consisted of CD4+ T cells from blood, taken about 7 months after SARS-CoV-2 vaccination. This clonotype was sampled from a human donor who had recovered from COVID-19. The gene calls are TRBV2 and TRBJ2-5; the D is unclear. Written as DNA, the CDR3 is TGTGCCAGCGGAGAAACGGGGACCCAGTACTTC. As protein: CASGETGTQYF.